The next 12 T cell receptor beta chains were all read from a single sample in a study of response to subunit inactivated influenza vaccine. TCRdb re-analysed the RT-PCR reads in MiXCR, keeping a single row per CDR3 protein. The sample comprises about 780,000 distinct CDR3 sequences, less than 20% of which are singletons, and 11% rests with the top ten. The source material was PBMCs from blood, sampled 5 to 6 days after vaccination. Receptor source: a middle-aged man who received an inactivated influenza vaccine.

This clonotype came up a few times. Germline is not matched at one junction end, which may reflect a read error. The genes are TRBV27 and TRBJ2-5, with TRBD2 matching 9 bases. Germline-derived CDR1 and CDR2 are MNHEY and SMNVEV (reference sequence). CDR3 length: 15 residues. The CDR3: CASSLVAGAQEPQYF. The CDR3 DNA follows: TGTGCCAGCAGTTTAGTAGCGGGGGCCCAAGAGCCCCAGTACTTC.

This clonotype was seen only a few times. The J gene is TRBJ2-1, the V gene TRBV15; TRBD2 is a possible D gene (7 bases). V lost 5 bases and J 4 bases, leaving 15 bases between the germline ends. The germline CDR1 and CDR2 sequences are LNHNV and YYDKDF (reference sequence). The CDR3 loop spans 15 amino acids. The CDR3 DNA follows: TGTGCCACCAGCGGAGGGGGGGGGCCGTACAATGAGCAGTTCTTC. Translated: CATSGGGGPYNEQFF.

This clonotype was counted many times. The chain is built from TRBV12-3 or TRBV12-4 and TRBJ1-2, with 7 bases lining up with TRBD1. With V trimmed by 5 bases and J by 2 bases, 17 bases remained unmatched. The CDR3 runs 18 residues. The CDR3 sequence: CASSLYSLRDSANYGYTF. CDR3 nucleotide sequence: TGTGCCAGCAGTCTTTACTCCCTTAGGGACAGCGCCAACTATGGCTACACCTTC.

This clonotype was detected ten times or more. Written as DNA, the CDR3 is TGTGCCAGCAGCTCAGGGGGGAATACTGAAGCTTTCTTT. Its protein is CASSSGGNTEAFF. The genes are TRBV7-9 and TRBJ1-1; 7 bases map to TRBD1. The trim removed 4 bases at V and 5 bases at J, leaving 4 bases unmatched. CDR1 is SEHNR and CDR2 is FQNEAQ in the germline V gene (reference sequence). The CDR3 has 13 residues.

This sequence joins TRBV29-1 and TRBJ2-1; 11 positions agree with TRBD2. Germline V gene sequence: CDR1 SQVTM, CDR2 ANQGSEA. V trimming: 1 base; J trimming: 13 bases; junction bases outside the gene matches: 6. The CDR3 length is 13 residues. CDR3 in DNA: TGCAGCGTTGAAGGGCTAGCGGGAGGTAATCAGTTCTTC. This gives the protein CSVEGLAGGNQFF.

The V and J genes are TRBV6-2 or TRBV6-3 and TRBJ2-2; 9 bases map to TRBD1. Germline V CDR1 and CDR2: MNHEY, SVGEGT. The CDR3 is 19 residues long. The V and J ends lost 4 bases and 0 bases, in that order; junction bases with no gene match: 12. The CDR3 region is CASSWDRDREAPNTGELFF. The DNA of the CDR3 is TGTGCCAGCAGTTGGGATCGGGACAGGGAGGCCCCGAACACCGGGGAGCTGTTTTTT.

In this sample, this clonotype turned up a few times. The rearrangement links TRBV20-1 to TRBJ2-3; D may be TRBD1 (6 bases). V gave up 6 bases and J gave up 4 bases, with 11 bases separating them. Germline V lookup: CDR1 DFQATT, CDR2 SNEGSKA (reference sequence). The CDR3 runs 12 residues. CDR3 in amino acids: CSARTAADTQYF. CDR3 in DNA: TGCAGTGCGAGGACAGCGGCAGATACGCAGTATTTT.

This clonotype was detected once. This sequence joins TRBV12-3 or TRBV12-4 and TRBJ2-1; a possible D gene is TRBD1 (5 bases). This CDR3 is 16 amino acids long. V lost 3 bases and J 4 bases, leaving 16 bases between the germline ends. As DNA, the CDR3 is TGTGCCAGCAGTTTTGGGGCTACGATCTCGTACAATGAGCAGTTCTTC. Residues: CASSFGATISYNEQFF.

This clonotype was seen many times. The rearrangement uses TRBV9 and TRBJ2-1, with D tentatively TRBD2 (6 bases). Germline CDR1 reads SGDLS; CDR2 reads YYNGEE. This CDR3 contains 13 residues. V lost 3 bases and J lost 6, with 10 bases in between. Written as DNA, the CDR3 is TGTGCCAGCAGCGCGGGACTTCCCAATGAGCAGTTCTTC. Protein product: CASSAGLPNEQFF.

The count of this clonotype is one. This sequence joins TRBV10-3 and TRBJ2-2; TRBD1 is a possible D gene (6 bases). Germline CDR1 is ENHRY and CDR2 is SYGVKD. The CDR3 runs 15 residues. V was clipped by 1 base and J by 5 bases, with 11 bases between them. CDR3 DNA: TGTGCCATCAGTGAGTGGACAGCTGGAACCGGGGAGCTGTTTTTT. Protein: CAISEWTAGTGELFF.

This clonotype was counted between two and nine times. V gene TRBV7-2 combines with J gene TRBJ2-7; 11 bases line up with TRBD1. J gave up 0 bases and V 5 bases, and 6 bases lay outside the gene matches. The CDR3 is 16 amino acids. Looked up from germline, CDR1 is SGHTA and CDR2 is FQGNSA. CDR3 coding DNA: TGTGCCAGCAGCACCCGGGACAGGGGGGGCTCCTACGAGCAGTACTTC. It encodes CASSTRDRGGSYEQYF.

The chain couples TRBV6-5 to TRBJ2-7; no clear D gene. V was shortened by 2 bases and J by 1 base, with 9 bases between the two germline ends. CDR1 is MNHEY and CDR2 is SVGAGI in the germline V gene. This CDR3 is 14 amino acids long. The CDR3 nucleotides are TGTGCCAGCAGTTACAACACAGCTTCCTACGAGCAGTACTTC. The encoded protein is CASSYNTASYEQYF.